This TCR beta chain was sequenced during a study of early T cells in non-severe SARS-CoV-2 infection. The overall study: The input, bulk RNA from unsorted whole blood, was sequenced, and chains were unpaired.

Attachment of unique molecular identifiers was made to individual cDNA molecules. TCRdb used MiXCR to reprocess the 5' RACE reads, holding one entry per CDR3 protein. This repertoire shows 20,000 to 30,000 distinct CDR3 sequences, about 4.2% found once; its top ten account for approximately 4.4%. Study-wide results and limits: VDJdb matching favored anti-spike CD8 responses, missing private and CD4 specificities.

This CDR3 is built from 15 residues. The J segment lost 3 bases and the V segment lost 3 bases, leaving 6 bases of the junction unmatched. Germline values: CDR1 SGHRS, CDR2 YFSETQ. In the case of this clonotype: Its specificity is unknown.

Sequencing was performed on whole blood. The chain links TRBV5-1 to TRBJ2-1; 7 bases fit TRBD1. This receptor was identified in an adult who was a healthcare worker with PCR-confirmed SARS-CoV-2 infection or an uninfected control (not recorded which). Here the CDR3 DNA reads TGCGCCAGCAGCTCCATGGGACAGTTCTACAATGAGCAGTTCTTC. Translated, it gives CASSSMGQFYNEQFF.